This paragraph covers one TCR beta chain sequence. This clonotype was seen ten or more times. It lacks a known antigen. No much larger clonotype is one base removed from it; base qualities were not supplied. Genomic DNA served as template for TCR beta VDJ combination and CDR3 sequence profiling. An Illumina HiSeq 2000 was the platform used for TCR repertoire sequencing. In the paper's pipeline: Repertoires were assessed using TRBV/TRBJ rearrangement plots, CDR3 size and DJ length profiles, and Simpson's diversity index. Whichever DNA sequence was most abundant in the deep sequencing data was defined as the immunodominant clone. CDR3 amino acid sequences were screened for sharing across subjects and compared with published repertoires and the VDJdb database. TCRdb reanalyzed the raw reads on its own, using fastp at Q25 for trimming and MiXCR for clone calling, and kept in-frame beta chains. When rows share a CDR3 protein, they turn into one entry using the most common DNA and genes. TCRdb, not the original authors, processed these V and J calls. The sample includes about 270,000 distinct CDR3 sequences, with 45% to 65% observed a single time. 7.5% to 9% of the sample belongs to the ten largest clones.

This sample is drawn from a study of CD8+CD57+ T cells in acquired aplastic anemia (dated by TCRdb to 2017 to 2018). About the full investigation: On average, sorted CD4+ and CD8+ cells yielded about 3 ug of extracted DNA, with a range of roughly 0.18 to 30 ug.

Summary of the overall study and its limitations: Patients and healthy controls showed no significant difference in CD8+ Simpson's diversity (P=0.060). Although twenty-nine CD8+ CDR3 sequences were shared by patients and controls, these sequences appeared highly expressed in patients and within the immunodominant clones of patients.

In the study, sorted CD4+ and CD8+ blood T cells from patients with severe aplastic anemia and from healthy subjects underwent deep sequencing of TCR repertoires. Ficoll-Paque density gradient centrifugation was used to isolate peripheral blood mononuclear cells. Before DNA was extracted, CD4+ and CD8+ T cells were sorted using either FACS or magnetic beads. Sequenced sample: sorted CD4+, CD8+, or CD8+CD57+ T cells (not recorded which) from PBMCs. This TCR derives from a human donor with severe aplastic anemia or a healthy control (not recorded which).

CDR3 reads: CASSSSWTGGNTIYF. Here is the DNA: TGTGCCAGCAGCTCGTCTTGGACAGGGGGAAACACCATATATTTT. The V gene is TRBV5-6 and the J gene is TRBJ1-3; 8 central bases correspond to TRBD1. CDR1 and CDR2, per the germline V gene, are SGHDT and YYEEEE. The CDR3 contains 15 residues, cysteine and phenylalanine counted. Of all the DNA, just the CDR3 is kept, 45 bases in frame from base 1. Trimmed from V: 3 bases; trimmed from J: 4 bases; junction bases lacking a gene match: 6. With the rest looked up from the reference TRBV5-6 and TRBJ1-3 genes rather than sequenced, the full variable domain is DAGVTQSPTHLIKTRGQQVTLRCSPKSGHDTVSWYQQALGQGPQFIFQYYEEEERQRGNFPDRFSGHQFPNYSSELNVNALLLGDSALYLCASSSSWTGGNTIYFGEGSWLTVV.